The T cell receptor (beta chain) described here comes from a study of shared clonotypes between healthy human individuals. About the research overall: CD4 naive cells filled three plates per donor, CD4 memory three, CD8 naive two and CD8 memory one.

This table comes from immunoSEQ multiplex PCR, and its TCRdb copy is limited to in-frame clones, with some not included. Among some 2,000,000 clones listed, approximately 95% were seen once. Germline CDR1 is KGHSH and CDR2 is LQKENI. With 2 bases removed from V and 3 bases from J, the gap between germline ends came to 8 bases. This CDR3 contains 13 residues. The sample comprised naive CD4+ T cells sorted from blood. This sample's subset: CD45RA+ positively selected. The sequence derives from a young man in good health. V is TRBV18 and J is TRBJ2-7; D gene ambiguous. CDR3 in DNA: TGTGCCAGCTCACCAGTTTCGGGCTACGAGCAGTACTTC. Its translation: CASSPVSGYEQYF.